This T cell receptor (beta chain) was sequenced during a study of CD8+ T cells in alopecia areata. The germline V gene has CDR1 LGHNT and CDR2 FRNRAP. The CDR3 is 16 amino acids. V gave up 1 base and J gave up 3 bases; unmatched junction bases: 5. General study findings and limits: There were also resident alphabeta T cells of normal skin sequenced in scalp samples.

Four or five patients' CD4+ populations were sorted into CD25+CD127- cells. PBMCs served as the source from which CD4+ and CD8+ T cells were sorted. RNA was extracted and reverse transcribed into cDNA as the sequencing template. Clones were sequenced by immunoSEQ multiplex PCR, and TCRdb holds only the in-frame ones, with some missing. The sample shows about 8,000 clones, 60% to 85% of them seen only once. This clone was picked up a small number of times. Antigen: not known. Sequences were obtained from CD4+ Tregs sorted from blood. The origin of this receptor is a human donor with alopecia areata. The chain carries TRBV12-5 and TRBJ2-1; TRBD2 aligns across 8 bases. CDR3 residues: CASGLDRAGGYNEQFF. The CDR3 DNA sequence: TGTGCTAGTGGTTTGGATAGGGCGGGAGGCTACAATGAGCAGTTCTTC.